This is a list of T cell receptor beta chains from one sample in a study of neurological immune-mediated disorders. MiXCR, applied by TCRdb to the 5' RACE reads, yields one record per CDR3 protein. Of 84,000 or so distinct CDR3 sequences listed, roughly 13% were seen once; the top ten hold approximately 4.5%. The sequencing sample was made of PBMCs. The receptors were sampled from a female donor with HTLV-1-associated myelopathy (HAM/TSP). Both conserved end residues are part of each CDR3. The D gene is left open where the match is weak. Where a row states a size, it is once, few, many or the class of an expanded clone; other rows omit it.

D	size	V	J	CDR3	DNA
.	many	TRBV5-6	TRBJ2-6	CASSLEAVYLLSGANVLTF	TGTGCCAGCAGCTTGGAAGCAGTCTATTTACTCTCTGGGGCCAACGTCCTGACTTTC
TRBD1	.	TRBV2	TRBJ2-7	CASIQTWDSSYEQYF	TGTGCCAGCATCCAAACGTGGGACAGCTCCTACGAGCAGTACTTC
.	many	TRBV5-1	TRBJ2-2	CASSLDTGELFF	TGCGCCAGCAGCTTGGACACCGGGGAGCTGTTTTTT
.	many	TRBV5-1	TRBJ2-3	CASSLDRDTYTQYF	TGCGCCAGCAGCTTGGACCGGGACACTTATACGCAGTATTTT
.	.	TRBV27	TRBJ1-1	CASSSTRAGLTEAFF	TGTGCCAGCAGCTCAACGAGGGCAGGGCTTACTGAAGCTTTCTTT
TRBD2	few	TRBV5-1	TRBJ2-2	CASTVTSDNTGELFF	TGCGCCAGCACCGTGACTAGCGACAACACCGGGGAGCTGTTTTTT
.	.	TRBV7-9	TRBJ2-3	CASSPLVGADTQYF	TGTGCCAGCAGCCCATTAGTGGGCGCAGATACGCAGTATTTT
TRBD1	many	TRBV5-1	TRBJ1-6	CASSIGGPSPLHF	TGCGCCAGCAGCATAGGGGGCCCGTCACCCCTCCACTTT
.	many	TRBV7-8	TRBJ2-2	CASGLVESGELFF	TGTGCCAGCGGTCTAGTGGAATCCGGGGAGCTGTTTTTT
.	.	TRBV12-3/TRBV12-4	TRBJ2-2	CASSLGQWNAGELFF	TGTGCCAGCAGTTTAGGCCAGTGGAACGCCGGGGAGCTGTTTTTT
TRBD2	.	TRBV11-3	TRBJ2-2	CASSLHGGTGKLFF	TGTGCCAGCAGCTTGCACGGGGGGACCGGGAAGCTGTTTTTT
TRBD2	.	TRBV5-1	TRBJ2-7	CASSNPSGGETEQYF	TGCGCCAGCAGCAACCCTAGCGGGGGAGAGACCGAGCAGTACTTC
TRBD2	many	TRBV20-1	TRBJ2-3	CSARELAGVRDTQYF	TGCAGTGCTAGAGAACTAGCGGGGGTACGAGATACGCAGTATTTT
TRBD2	many	TRBV12-3/TRBV12-4	TRBJ2-2	CASSGTSRSNTGELFF	TGTGCCAGCTCCGGGACTAGCAGATCGAACACCGGGGAGCTGTTTTTT
.	many	TRBV18	TRBJ2-2	CASSPRTRSDTGELFF	TGTGCCAGCTCACCACGTACGAGGTCGGACACCGGGGAGCTGTTTTTT
.	few	TRBV20-1	TRBJ2-7	CSASATAPSYEQYF	TGCAGTGCTAGTGCGACAGCGCCCTCCTACGAGCAGTACTTC
TRBD1	many	TRBV5-1	TRBJ2-7	CASSEGTGRLYEQYF	TGCGCCAGCAGCGAGGGGACAGGTCGGCTCTACGAGCAGTACTTC
.	few	TRBV7-7	TRBJ2-2	CASSPNSNTGELFF	TGTGCCAGCAGCCCTAATTCCAACACCGGGGAGCTGTTTTTT
.	many	TRBV7-2	TRBJ2-5	CASSRPNQETQYF	TGTGCCAGCAGCCGTCCAAACCAAGAGACCCAGTACTTC
.	many	TRBV10-3	TRBJ2-3	CAISGMVSTDTQYF	TGTGCCATCAGTGGTATGGTTAGCACAGATACGCAGTATTTT
TRBD1	.	TRBV12-3/TRBV12-4	TRBJ2-2	CASHRGPSGELFF	TGTGCCAGCCACAGGGGTCCGTCCGGGGAGCTGTTTTTT
TRBD1	many	TRBV7-2	TRBJ1-5	CASSLGGDRDQPQHF	TGTGCCAGCAGCTTAGGGGGGGACAGGGATCAGCCCCAGCATTTT
TRBD2	medium-sized	TRBV20-1	TRBJ2-2	CSARGGGNGELFF	TGCAGTGCTCGGGGGGGAGGAAACGGGGAGCTGTTTTTT
.	few	TRBV5-1	TRBJ1-1	CASSRRQAQIEAFF	TGCGCCAGCAGCAGAAGACAGGCACAGATTGAAGCTTTCTTT
TRBD1	many	TRBV10-3	TRBJ2-5	CAISDPTGGAIQTQYF	TGTGCCATCAGTGACCCGACAGGGGGCGCGATCCAGACCCAGTACTTC
TRBD2	many	TRBV5-1	TRBJ2-5	CASSLTSGAQETQYF	TGCGCCAGCAGCTTGACTAGCGGGGCTCAAGAGACCCAGTACTTC
.	many	TRBV27	TRBJ2-2	CASKRSGAGPTGELFF	TGTGCCAGCAAACGCTCCGGCGCCGGGCCCACCGGGGAGCTGTTTTTT
TRBD1	many	TRBV6-5	TRBJ1-2	CASSRTGTDGYTF	TGTGCCAGCTCCCGCACCGGGACAGATGGCTACACCTTC
.	many	TRBV5-1	TRBJ2-3	CASSWGADDTQYF	TGCGCCAGCAGCTGGGGGGCCGATGATACGCAGTATTTT
TRBD2	many	TRBV28	TRBJ2-2	CASGGGDRDTGELFF	TGTGCCAGTGGGGGAGGGGACCGAGACACCGGGGAGCTGTTTTTT
TRBD1	many	TRBV29-1	TRBJ2-5	CSVRQGTETQYF	TGCAGCGTGAGACAGGGCACGGAGACCCAGTACTTC
.	many	TRBV27	TRBJ2-5	CASSLYSTQETQYF	TGTGCCAGCAGTTTATACAGTACCCAAGAGACCCAGTACTTC
.	many	TRBV9	TRBJ2-2	CASSAPNTGELFF	TGTGCCAGCAGCGCCCCGAACACCGGGGAGCTGTTTTTT
.	.	TRBV28	TRBJ2-6	CASSSSGSGANVLTF	TGTGCCAGCAGTTCCTCAGGGTCTGGGGCCAACGTCCTGACTTTC
.	many	TRBV5-1	TRBJ1-2	CASSKAGRRTYGYTF	TGCGCCAGCAGCAAGGCGGGCAGGAGGACCTATGGCTACACCTTC
TRBD1	many	TRBV20-1	TRBJ1-1	CSAGQGWTEAFF	TGCAGTGCCGGACAGGGATGGACTGAAGCTTTCTTT
TRBD1	many	TRBV5-1	TRBJ2-7	CASRRDRDYEQYF	TGCGCCAGCAGGAGGGACAGGGACTACGAGCAGTACTTC
TRBD2	many	TRBV20-1	TRBJ2-7	CSLLAGGPGSYEQYF	TGCAGCCTACTAGCGGGGGGGCCTGGATCCTACGAGCAGTACTTC